The 31 T cell receptor beta chains reported below all come from one sample, sequenced in a study of T-cell memory formation after mild COVID-19. TCRdb processed the 5' RACE reads anew with MiXCR; each CDR3 protein has one entry. The table records 350,000 to 400,000 distinct CDR3 sequences, around 21% of them present only once. Sequencing input: PBMCs or a T cell subset sorted from them (not recorded which). The receptors were gathered from an adult woman who had mild COVID-19 (a few samples of this study predate the infection). Cell type and time point are not known.

This chain connects TRBV7-2 to TRBJ1-5; D is unclear. There are 17 residues in the CDR3. Germline values: CDR1 SGHTA, CDR2 FQGNSA. The V and J ends lost 1 base and 0 bases respectively, with 13 bases between them. CDR3 residues: CASSLGRAGYSNQPQHF. CDR3 in DNA: TGTGCCAGCAGCTTAGGAAGGGCGGGCTATAGCAATCAGCCCCAGCATTTT. Combining the CDR3 with reference TRBV7-2 and TRBJ1-5 gives the whole variable domain GAGVSQSPSNKVTEKGKDVELRCDPISGHTALYWYRQSLGQGLEFLIYFQGNSAPDKSGLPSDRFSAERTGGSVSTLTIQRTQQEDSAVYLCASSLGRAGYSNQPQHFGDGTRLSIL.

The chain combines TRBV9 with TRBJ2-2; 10 positions agree with TRBD2. The ends lost 2 bases at V and 7 bases at J; junction bases unmatched: 11. The CDR3 length is 17 residues. CDR1 is SGDLS, CDR2 YYNGEE, per germline. CDR3 sequence (DNA): TGTGCCAGCAGCGTGGTCCCTAGCGGGGGTAGGATCGGGGAGCTGTTTTTT. Amino acids: CASSVVPSGGRIGELFF.

The chain links TRBV21-1 to TRBJ2-7; the DNA was not used to check the table's D call, TRBD1. TRBV21-1 is a recognized pseudogene. This CDR3 is 15 amino acids long. CDR3 DNA: TGTGCCAGCAGCAGGGCCTCAGGGGGCAAGGACGAGCAGTACTTC. It specifies CASSRASGGKDEQYF.

This clonotype has a handful of counts. This chain joins TRBV29-1 and TRBJ1-2; D perhaps matches TRBD1 (6 bases). Per the germline V gene, CDR1 is SQVTM and CDR2 is ANQGSEA. This CDR3 is built from 13 residues. Trimming removed 5 bases at V and 0 bases at J, with 10 bases between. The CDR3 DNA follows: TGCAGCGTTAAGGGGGGTCCTAACTATGGCTACACCTTC. Protein product: CSVKGGPNYGYTF. The variable domain in full, with the rest retrieved from reference TRBV29-1 and TRBJ1-2, is SAVISQKPSRDICQRGTSLTIQCQVDSQVTMMFWYRQQPGQSLTLIATANQGSEATYESGFVIDKFPISRPNLTFSTLTVSNMSPEDSSIYLCSVKGGPNYGYTFGSGTRLTVV.

The chain is built from TRBV20-1 and TRBJ2-3; TRBD2 matches 8 bases. V was pared by 4 bases and J by 4 bases, with 7 bases of the junction left unmatched. Germline V gene data show CDR1 as DFQATT and CDR2 as SNEGSKA (reference sequence). The CDR3 contains 14 residues. The chain's CDR3 is CSAISGSGPDTQYF. CDR3 bases: TGCAGTGCTATAAGCGGGAGTGGCCCAGATACGCAGTATTTT.

The gene calls are TRBV2 and TRBJ2-5; D tentatively reads TRBD1 or TRBD2 (5 bases each). V was cut by 6 bases and J by 8 bases, with 13 bases left in between. Germline V lookup: CDR1 SNHLY, CDR2 FYNNEI. The CDR3 is made up of 12 amino acids. The CDR3 nucleotides are TGTGCCAGCAGCCGGGACGAGGGAACCCAGTACTTC. The encoded protein is CASSRDEGTQYF.

This chain uses TRBV12-3 or TRBV12-4 with TRBJ2-7; D might be TRBD1 (5 bases). Deletions cut 2 bases from V and 2 bases from J, with 7 bases between. The CDR3 contains 13 residues. CDR3 nucleotides: TGTGCCAGCAGTTTAACGACAGCCTACGAGCAGTACTTC. Protein product: CASSLTTAYEQYF.

The chain links TRBV29-1 to TRBJ1-1, with D maybe TRBD1 (5 bases). The CDR3 is 13 residues long. CDR1 SQVTM and CDR2 ANQGSEA come from the germline V gene. V was clipped by 4 bases and J by 8 bases, with 17 bases between them. The CDR3: CSVGEAAGTEAFF. In DNA, the CDR3 is TGCAGCGTTGGGGAAGCCGCAGGGACGGAAGCTTTCTTT.

The genes are TRBV11-2 and TRBJ2-3; a possible D gene is TRBD2 (7 bases). Germline V CDR1 and CDR2: SGHAT, FQNNGV. The CDR3 extends over 18 amino acids. V lost 5 bases, J lost 2 bases, and 23 bases lay in between. The CDR3 here is CASSPFFRGAFLTDTQYF. The CDR3 nucleotides read TGTGCCAGCAGCCCTTTCTTTCGGGGGGCCTTCCTCACAGATACGCAGTATTTT.

This clonotype has just a few counts. V gene TRBV5-1 combines with J gene TRBJ2-3; D gene uncertain. In germline, CDR1 is SGHRS, CDR2 YFSETQ. Trimming removed 5 bases at V and 4 bases at J, with 11 bases between. This CDR3 contains 13 residues. The CDR3 DNA is TGCGCCAGCAGGGCCCTACGGTCAGATACGCAGTATTTT. Protein product: CASRALRSDTQYF. The full variable domain, completed using reference TRBV5-1 and TRBJ2-3, is KAGVTQTPRYLIKTRGQQVTLSCSPISGHRSVSWYQQTPGQGLQFLFEYFSETQRNKGNFPGRFSGRQFSNSRSEMNVSTLELGDSALYLCASRALRSDTQYFGPGTRLTVL.

This clonotype was recorded once. This CDR3 reads CASSYGGGFQPQHF. CDR3 sequence (DNA): TGTGCCAGCAGTTACGGTGGAGGGTTTCAGCCCCAGCATTTT. The chain combines TRBV6-5 with TRBJ1-5, with D uncertain. Germline values: CDR1 MNHEY, CDR2 SVGAGI. Trimming removed 2 bases from V and 6 bases from J, with 11 bases in between. CDR3 size: 14 residues.

The chain uses TRBV18 and TRBJ2-7; 7 nucleotides agree with TRBD1. The V gene end was trimmed by 1 base and the J gene end by 0 bases; junction bases not matched to a gene: 6. CDR3 length: 16 amino acids. Germline loops: CDR1 KGHSH, CDR2 LQKENI. The CDR3, as DNA: TGTGCCAGCTCACCACGCAGGACAGGTCACTCCTACGAGCAGTACTTC. This encodes CASSPRRTGHSYEQYF.

In its sample, this clonotype was seen a few times. The chain couples TRBV7-8 to TRBJ1-4, with TRBD1 matching 7 bases. CDR1 and CDR2 (germline): SGHVS, FQNEAQ. Trimming cost V 4 bases and J 4 bases; bases outside gene matches: 9. CDR3 size: 16 residues. CDR3 amino acids: CASSSLRDRLNEKLFF. Written as DNA, the CDR3 is TGTGCCAGCAGCTCCCTAAGGGACAGACTTAATGAAAAACTGTTTTTT.

The rearrangement uses TRBV5-1 and TRBJ2-3; 10 nucleotides match TRBD2. CDR1 and CDR2 (germline): SGHRS, YFSETQ. CDR3 length: 14 residues. Trimming took 10 bases from V and 4 from J; bases not matched to a gene: 9. CDR3 protein: CASQSGGAPDTQYF. Here the CDR3 DNA reads TGCGCCTCTCAAAGCGGGGGGGCCCCAGATACGCAGTATTTT.

This clonotype was counted a few times. The chain joins TRBV24-1 to TRBJ1-5, with unresolved D. The CDR3 is made up of 13 amino acids. Germline V gene sequence: CDR1 KGHDR, CDR2 SFDVKD. Trimming removed 4 bases at V and 4 bases at J, with 7 bases between. Here the CDR3 reads CATSDPDNQPQHF. The CDR3 DNA follows: TGTGCCACCAGTGACCCCGATAATCAGCCCCAGCATTTT.

This clonotype was detected only a few times. The CDR3 region is CASTPHMYEQFF. The CDR3 DNA sequence: TGTGCCAGCACCCCCCACATGTATGAGCAGTTCTTC. The chain uses TRBV7-9 and TRBJ2-1, with D uncertain. The CDR3 has 12 residues. Trimming took off 7 bases at V and 8 bases at J, with 12 bases between the two ends. Germline assignment: CDR1 SEHNR and CDR2 FQNEAQ (reference sequence).

Many counts were recorded for this clonotype. The rearrangement links TRBV19 to TRBJ1-1; D gene uncertain. Per the germline V gene, CDR1 is LNHDA and CDR2 is SQIVND (reference sequence). CDR3 length equals 11 residues. V was pared by 8 bases and J by 5 bases, with 9 bases between. Here the CDR3 reads CASGMGTEAFF. As DNA, the CDR3 is TGTGCCAGTGGGATGGGAACTGAAGCTTTCTTT.

The rearrangement links TRBV9 to TRBJ1-5; D unresolved. Deletions cut 0 bases from V and 9 bases from J, with 10 bases between. This CDR3 region has 13 residues. The V gene's germline CDR1 is SGDLS and CDR2 YYNGEE. The CDR3 loop is CASSVGLQWPQHF. CDR3 nucleotides: TGTGCCAGCAGCGTAGGCTTACAATGGCCCCAGCATTTT.

This clonotype occurred a few times. This rearrangement joins TRBV18 to TRBJ2-1; D uncertain. Germline V gives CDR1 KGHSH, CDR2 LQKENI. Trimming removed 3 bases at V and 10 bases at J, with 19 bases between. The CDR3 length is 15 residues. CDR3 nucleotides: TGTGCCAGCTCACCCAGGAAAACGGACCTCCAGGAGCAGTTCTTC. It encodes CASSPRKTDLQEQFF.

This clonotype came up a few times. The chain carries TRBV25-1 and TRBJ1-1; possibly TRBD1 for D (6 bases). V was pared by 7 bases and J by 1 base, with 10 bases between. The CDR3 spans 13 residues. The germline CDR1 and CDR2 sequences are MGHDK and SYGVNS. This CDR3 is CASTKGGNTEAFF. In nucleotides, the CDR3 is TGTGCCAGCACAAAAGGGGGGAACACTGAAGCTTTCTTT.

CDR3 region: CASSFRDRVDYGYTF. The CDR3 DNA follows: TGTGCCAGTAGTTTCCGGGACAGGGTTGACTATGGCTACACCTTC. The chain combines TRBV19 with TRBJ1-2; 9 bases map to TRBD1. The V gene's germline CDR1 is LNHDA and CDR2 SQIVND (reference sequence). This CDR3 spans 15 amino acids. Trimming took 5 bases from V and 3 from J; bases not matched to a gene: 7.

The table lists this clonotype with a few counts. The chain has TRBV7-9 and TRBJ2-5; 9 nucleotides align to TRBD2. This CDR3 has 15 residues. Germline CDR1 SEHNR, CDR2 FQNEAQ (reference sequence). Trimming cost V 2 bases and J 3 bases; bases outside gene matches: 4. The CDR3 nucleotides are TGTGCCAGCAGCTTATCAGCGGGGGGTAAAGAGACCCAGTACTTC. Translated, it gives CASSLSAGGKETQYF.

This clonotype has only a few counts. The V call is TRBV4-1, the J call TRBJ2-5; 9 bases are shared with TRBD2. This CDR3 has 14 amino acids. Trimming removed 4 bases from V and 4 bases from J; junction bases left unmatched: 4. Germline V lookup: CDR1 MGHRA, CDR2 YSYEKL. Here the CDR3 reads CASSLSGSGETQYF. In DNA, the CDR3 is TGCGCCAGCAGCCTTAGCGGGAGTGGAGAGACCCAGTACTTC.

This clonotype was observed a handful of times. This rearrangement joins TRBV10-3 to TRBJ1-3; D is unclear. This CDR3 region has 15 residues. Germline CDR1 ENHRY, CDR2 SYGVKD. V was cut by 4 bases and J by 2 bases, with 12 bases left in between. The CDR3 bases are TGTGCCATCAGTGGCCAGGAAGGGACTGGAAACACCATATATTTT. Encoded protein: CAISGQEGTGNTIYF.

The V and J genes are TRBV12-3 or TRBV12-4 and TRBJ2-1; 8 bases match TRBD1. The CDR3 covers 15 residues. After removal of 2 bases from V and 6 bases from J, the junction contained 6 bases not matched to a gene. CDR3 region: CASSLRQGAFNEQFF. The CDR3 DNA reads as TGTGCCAGCAGTTTAAGGCAGGGGGCTTTCAATGAGCAGTTCTTC.

This clonotype was detected a few times. This chain connects TRBV20-1 to TRBJ2-7; 10 bases are shared with TRBD2. There are 13 residues in the CDR3. Losses at the gene ends were 7 bases for V and 4 bases for J; bases not matched to a gene: 7. Germline V gives CDR1 DFQATT, CDR2 SNEGSKA (reference sequence). The CDR3, as DNA: TGCAGTGGATTCTTAGCGGGGGGATACGAGCAGTACTTC. It yields the protein CSGFLAGGYEQYF.

This clonotype was seen more than once but under ten times. The chain carries TRBV7-9 and TRBJ2-3; 8 bases are shared with TRBD1. This CDR3 is built from 15 residues. The V segment lost 5 bases and the J segment 8 bases; nucleotides outside the gene matches: 12. Germline V lookup: CDR1 SEHNR, CDR2 FQNEAQ (reference sequence). The CDR3 DNA sequence: TGTGCCAGCAGCCTGACAGGGGTAGACGGGGGTACGCAGTATTTT. It translates to CASSLTGVDGGTQYF.

Only a few counts were recorded for this clonotype. This sequence joins TRBV20-1 and TRBJ2-2, with 8 positions matching TRBD2. V was clipped by 6 bases and J by 7 bases; unmatched bases: 7. This CDR3 region has 13 residues. Germline V CDR1 and CDR2: DFQATT, SNEGSKA (reference sequence). The chain's CDR3 is CSALSGADGELFF. In nucleotides, the CDR3 is TGCAGTGCCCTTAGCGGGGCCGACGGGGAGCTGTTTTTT.

This clonotype was observed a handful of times. The CDR3 coding sequence is TGTGCCAGCAGCTTGGCGGGAGCGCCAGATACGCAGTATTTT. It codes for CASSLAGAPDTQYF. The V gene is TRBV11-3, the J gene TRBJ2-3; 7 positions match TRBD2. Germline CDR1 SGHNT, CDR2 YENEEA. CDR3 size: 14 residues. The V segment lost 3 bases and the J segment 4 bases; nucleotides outside the gene matches: 4.

This chain joins TRBV18 and TRBJ2-1, with D hard to call. The CDR3 is 14 amino acids. The V gene lost 6 bases and the J gene lost 0 bases, with 9 bases spanning the gap. The V gene's germline CDR1 is KGHSH and CDR2 LQKENI. As DNA, the CDR3 is TGTGCCAGCTCGTTACCCAGCTCCTACAATGAGCAGTTCTTC. Protein product: CASSLPSSYNEQFF.

The CDR3 DNA follows: TGTGCCAGCAGCTTAGGCGGGCCCGGGGAGACCCAGTACTTC. Its translation: CASSLGGPGETQYF. The rearrangement uses TRBV7-8 and TRBJ2-5; tentatively, D is TRBD2 (5 bases). V was cut by 1 base and J by 5 bases, with 11 bases left in between. The germline CDR1 and CDR2 sequences are SGHVS and FQNEAQ. The CDR3 extends over 14 amino acids.